This T cell receptor beta chain is drawn from a study of T cell clonotyping in hematopoietic cell transplantation (dated by TCRdb to the early 2020s). Study-wide context: Recipient samples taken before transplant were collected after cytoreduction. A total of roughly 130 blood samples were collected in the study from 35 consecutive transplant recipients and their related donors. Recruitment of patients ran from 2015 to early 2017, and follow-up continued until late 2020 or until death. The study at large found these results: Donor and pretransplant recipient Inverse Simpson Index values predicted broader posttransplant TCR repertoire diversity. The sample size was limited and the cells went unsorted, which meant the CD4 and CD8 repertoire contributions could not be told apart. Just a small fraction of recipient repertoires overlapped with donor repertoires, and more than 95% appeared de novo at the given depth. After transplant, TCR diversity in recipients dropped, and pathologically expanded clonotypes climbed progressively between day 30 and day 180.

In the case of this clone: The clone's antigen remains unknown. It has no much larger one-base neighbor in the sample; base qualities were not kept.

The immunoSEQ assay, a bias-controlled multiplex PCR using V- and J-specific primers, was used to amplify TCR beta CDR3 regions from genomic DNA. A second PCR step added a proprietary barcode and Illumina adapter sequences to the CDR3 amplicons. An Illumina MiSeq instrument was used for sequencing of the CDR3 libraries. The published analysis was carried out like this. Export and quality control were done with immunoSEQ Analyzer 3.0, while downstream analyses used R Bioconductor and Immunarch. Only productive rearrangements in the normalized downsampled data set were used to calculate repertoire metrics. Pathologically expanded clonotypes were defined as those larger than 5 templates in the normalized cohort. The Inverse Simpson Index was used to measure repertoire diversity. To capture all clonotypes, CMV-specificity analyses were performed on the non-normalized data set. Imported from immuneACCESS, the table was reduced by TCRdb to in-frame sequences with V and J called. These copies leave out some clones; in studies compared against another copy, an unresolved V gene accounts for under half, and the cause of the remainder is not known. V and J calls and clone size are those listed in that table; D and trimming were worked out from the DNA. This sample is represented by approximately 30,000 clones; more than 70% of them were singletons. The ten largest clonotypes hold around 1.9% of the sample.

V is cut by 6 bases and J by 1 base, and the space between the germline ends is 6 bases. From cysteine to phenylalanine, the CDR3 is 12 amino acids long. The kept DNA is CDR3 alone, 36 bases in frame from the first base. From the germline V gene, CDR1 is ENHRY and CDR2 is SYGVKD. Taken with the paper, the label for time point translates to: recipient sample about 28 days before transplant, after cytoreduction. Blood samples were obtained from recipients approximately 28 days before transplant and at days 30, 100 and 180 after transplant. Using Nuclei Lysis Solution, genomic DNA was extracted from unfractionated peripheral blood mononuclear cells that were either fresh or cryopreserved.

This TCR was sampled from a man between 35 and 55 years old with acute myeloid leukemia. Some clones in this sample may be carry-over from other donors' samples. The V and J segments used are TRBV10-3 and TRBJ1-1; TRBD1 is possibly the D segment (5 matching bases). The source was peripheral blood mononuclear cells, collected before stem cell transplant. The DNA is as follows: TGTGCCATCAGGCAGGGGAACACTGAAGCTTTCTTT. Its amino acids are CAIRQGNTEAFF.